The source of this TCR beta chain is a study of cytomegalovirus exposure and HLA in healthy donors. The CDR3 totals 12 residues. V was clipped by 4 bases and J by 12 bases, with 13 bases between them. The germline V gene encodes CDR1 SNHLY and CDR2 FYNNEI. In the PCR, 60 Vbeta and 13 Jbeta primers were used. Sequencing was performed with immunoSEQ multiplex PCR; in TCRdb, only in-frame clones are kept and a portion is missing. The sample contains about 160,000 clones, roughly two thirds of which appear only once. Donors showed nominal health when sampled, although they likely had unrecorded immune exposures.

The sample consisted of PBMCs. The chain has TRBV2 and TRBJ2-1; no definite D call. The TCR sequence derives from a woman aged 40-49 years in good health and CMV-seropositive. The CDR3 DNA is TGTGCCAGCAGTGCTAGAGGTTTCTGGCAGTTCTTC. Its protein product is CASSARGFWQFF. The variable domain in full, with the rest retrieved from reference TRBV2 and TRBJ2-1, is EPEVTQTPSHQVTQMGQEVILRCVPISNHLYFYWYRQILGQKVEFLVSFYNNEISEKSEIFDDQFSVERPDGSNFTLKIRSTKLEDSAMYFCASSARGFWQFFGPGTRLTVL.